One sample yielded the 28 T cell receptor beta chains listed below, sequenced in a study of shared clonotypes between healthy human individuals (dated by TCRdb to the early 2020s). Libraries were prepared through the immunoSEQ multiplex PCR assay. TCRdb re-hosts the immuneACCESS table, in-frame sequences only. Its copies lack some clones; in the studies checked, an unresolved V gene accounts for under half of them, and the cause for the rest is not known. This sample gives over a million clones in total; roughly 97% of them show up just once. The top ten hold roughly 1.2% of the sample. Source material: naive CD4+ T cells sorted from blood. The cell subset or site label of this sample denotes: CD45RA+ positively selected. These TCRs come from a man under 40 in good health.

The chain carries TRBV9 and TRBJ2-5; D remains unclear. This CDR3 has 15 amino acids. Trimming pared 0 bases from V and 5 bases from J, leaving 14 bases between. Germline CDR1 is SGDLS and CDR2 is YYNGEE. CDR3 nucleotide sequence: TGTGCCAGCAGCGTAGCTAATTATCGTGGGGAGACCCAGTACTTC. It yields the protein CASSVANYRGETQYF.

The V call is TRBV19, the J call TRBJ2-6; D gene uncertain. V was clipped by 5 bases and J by 0 bases, with 8 bases between them. CDR3 length equals 15 residues. Germline CDR1 reads LNHDA; CDR2 reads SQIVND (reference sequence). The CDR3, as DNA: TGTGCCAGTAGTCTCTGGAACTCTGGGGCCAACGTCCTGACTTTC. This codes for CASSLWNSGANVLTF.

The V and J genes are TRBV29-1 and TRBJ2-3, with TRBD2 matching 7 bases. From germline, CDR1 is SQVTM and CDR2 ANQGSEA. The CDR3 is made up of 12 amino acids. The CDR3 loop is CSLREGTDTQYF. In DNA, the CDR3 is TGCAGTTTAAGGGAGGGTACAGATACGCAGTATTTT.

V gene TRBV25-1 combines with J gene TRBJ1-3; tentatively, D is TRBD1 (5 bases). CDR3 length equals 14 residues. V was trimmed by 8 bases and J by 1 base, leaving 12 bases between them. Germline lookup yields CDR1 MGHDK and CDR2 SYGVNS. The CDR3 region is CASSDRFSGNTIYF. CDR3 bases: TGTGCCAGCTCCGACAGATTTTCTGGAAACACCATATATTTT.

J is TRBJ1-5 and V is TRBV28; TRBD1 aligns across 11 bases. The CDR3 runs 15 residues. The V and J ends lost 6 bases and 6 bases, in that order; junction bases with no gene match: 7. Germline V gene sequence: CDR1 MDHEN, CDR2 SYDVKM. The CDR3 nucleotides are TGTGCCAGCAGGTTTACCGGGACAGGGGGTCAGCCCCAGCATTTT. It translates to CASRFTGTGGQPQHF.

V usage is TRBV29-1 and J usage is TRBJ1-5; possibly TRBD1 for D (6 bases). The CDR3 covers 12 residues. V was trimmed by 6 bases and J by 4 bases, leaving 10 bases between them. CDR1 SQVTM and CDR2 ANQGSEA come from the germline V gene. The CDR3 reads CSVTGLNQPQHF. CDR3 bases: TGCAGCGTGACAGGCTTAAATCAGCCCCAGCATTTT.

This chain uses TRBV9 with TRBJ2-5; 8 nucleotides agree with TRBD1. The germline gives CDR1 SGDLS, CDR2 YYNGEE. The CDR3 has 14 amino acids. Losses at the gene ends were 3 bases for V and 4 bases for J; bases not matched to a gene: 5. The CDR3 nucleotides read TGTGCCAGCAGCGAAACCGGGACAGGAGAGACCCAGTACTTC. Residues: CASSETGTGETQYF.

V is TRBV18 and J is TRBJ1-2; D unclear. Trimming removed 1 base from V and 8 bases from J, with 11 bases in between. Germline loops: CDR1 KGHSH, CDR2 LQKENI. The length of the CDR3 is 13 residues. CDR3 in DNA: TGTGCCAGCTCACCACAAGCGGAGCGAGGCTACACCTTC. Translation gives CASSPQAERGYTF. Complete variable domain (other parts from reference TRBV18 and TRBJ1-2): NAGVMQNPRHLVRRRGQEARLRCSPMKGHSHVYWYRQLPEEGLKFMVYLQKENIIDESGMPKERFSAEFPKEGPSILRIQQVVRGDSAAYFCASSPQAERGYTFGSGTRLTVV.

The rearrangement uses TRBV4-3 and TRBJ2-1, with a tentative D call TRBD2 (5 bases). V lost 2 bases and J lost 5, with 13 bases in between. This CDR3 comprises 15 residues. Germline-derived CDR1 and CDR2 are LGHNA and YSLEER. The CDR3 here is CASSQNRAGDNEQFF. The DNA of the CDR3 is TGCGCCAGCAGCCAAAACCGTGCCGGGGACAATGAGCAGTTCTTC.

This chain uses TRBV5-1 with TRBJ2-1, with D tentatively TRBD1 (5 bases). The ends were cut back, 0 bases at V and 5 bases at J, with 12 bases in the middle. The CDR3 is 15 residues long. In germline, CDR1 is SGHRS, CDR2 YFSETQ. The CDR3 reads CASSLGTRSDNEQFF. Written as DNA, the CDR3 is TGCGCCAGCAGCTTGGGGACAAGATCAGACAATGAGCAGTTCTTC.

The DNA for the CDR3 is TGTGCCAGTAGTATAGTCGTAGCGGGAGGGCCGGAGACCCAGTACTTC. It specifies CASSIVVAGGPETQYF. The V call is TRBV19, the J call TRBJ2-5, with 11 bases that match TRBD2. The CDR3 loop spans 16 amino acids. Trimming cost V 1 base and J 5 bases; bases outside gene matches: 6. Germline lookup yields CDR1 LNHDA and CDR2 SQIVND (reference sequence). Looking up the rest from reference TRBV19 and TRBJ2-5 gives the full variable domain: DGGITQSPKYLFRKEGQNVTLSCEQNLNHDAMYWYRQDPGQGLRLIYYSQIVNDFQKGDIAEGYSVSREKKESFPLTVTSAQKNPTAFYLCASSIVVAGGPETQYFGPGTRLLVL.

The chain employs TRBV6-1 and TRBJ2-1, with D hard to call. Germline V CDR1 and CDR2: MNHNS, SASEGT. Trimming took 6 bases from V and 2 from J, leaving 14 bases between them. The CDR3 is 15 amino acids. CDR3 protein: CASRVTLHPYNEQFF. The CDR3 bases are TGTGCCAGCAGGGTGACTCTCCACCCCTACAATGAGCAGTTCTTC.

Turning to this clone: This same CDR3 is encoded by further DNA sequences in the sample. The genes are TRBV5-4 and TRBJ2-2; TRBD1 agrees at 8 bases. This CDR3 spans 15 amino acids. The ends lost 4 bases at V and 1 base at J; junction bases unmatched: 3. The germline V gene encodes CDR1 SGHNT and CDR2 YYREEE (reference sequence). The CDR3 protein is CASSTGQGNTGELFF. The CDR3 nucleotides are TGTGCCAGCAGCACAGGACAGGGGAACACCGGGGAGCTGTTTTTT.

The CDR3 coding sequence is TGCGCCAGCAGCCCACGGACAGCTCTGACTAGCGGTCAAGAGACCCAGTACTTC. This codes for CASSPRTALTSGQETQYF. The J gene is TRBJ2-5, the V gene TRBV5-1; 9 positions match TRBD2. Germline loops: CDR1 SGHRS, CDR2 YFSETQ. The V gene end was trimmed by 4 bases and the J gene end by 2 bases; junction bases not matched to a gene: 15. The CDR3 has 18 residues.

The V call is TRBV28, the J call TRBJ1-4, with D uncertain. Trimming pared 7 bases from V and 5 bases from J, leaving 14 bases between. Germline CDR1 MDHEN, CDR2 SYDVKM. The CDR3 has 14 residues. Here the CDR3 reads CASKVSSGNEKLFF. CDR3 DNA sequence: TGTGCCAGCAAGGTATCGTCGGGAAATGAAAAACTGTTTTTT.

V and J are TRBV2 and TRBJ2-2; D remains unclear. Per the germline V gene, CDR1 is SNHLY and CDR2 is FYNNEI. The ends were cut back, 5 bases at V and 4 bases at J, with 11 bases in the middle. The CDR3 extends over 14 amino acids. The CDR3 region has the DNA TGTGCCAGCAGTTTAGAGGTTACCACCGGGGAGCTGTTTTTT. Translation: CASSLEVTTGELFF.

V and J are TRBV13 and TRBJ1-1, with 9 positions matching TRBD1. The germline CDR1 and CDR2 sequences are PRHDT and FYEKMQ (reference sequence). The ends lost 7 bases at V and 6 bases at J; junction bases unmatched: 12. The CDR3 runs 15 residues. The chain's CDR3 is CASNRAGTGPPEAFF. In DNA form, the CDR3 reads TGTGCCAGCAACCGGGCGGGGACAGGGCCCCCTGAAGCTTTCTTT.

The V and J genes are TRBV11-2 and TRBJ2-1, with D hard to call. V was shortened by 0 bases and J by 0 bases, with 9 bases between the two germline ends. The CDR3 is 16 amino acids. Germline CDR1 and CDR2: SGHAT and FQNNGV. In nucleotides, the CDR3 is TGTGCCAGCAGCTTAGAACGGTGGAGCTCCTACAATGAGCAGTTCTTC. Protein sequence: CASSLERWSSYNEQFF.

The rearrangement links TRBV28 to TRBJ2-5; D unclear. Per the germline V gene, CDR1 is MDHEN and CDR2 is SYDVKM. Trimming took off 5 bases at V and 5 bases at J, with 15 bases between the two ends. The CDR3 consists of 14 residues. CDR3 DNA sequence: TGTGCCAGCAGTCTTAACCCCCTGGGGGAGACCCAGTACTTC. Its translation is CASSLNPLGETQYF.

The rearrangement uses TRBV6-1 and TRBJ2-3; D not certain. The germline gives CDR1 MNHNS, CDR2 SASEGT. The germline V and J ends were trimmed by 3 bases and 7 bases, with 11 bases remaining between them. The CDR3 runs to 13 residues. The CDR3 sequence is CASSDSSLHTQYF. The CDR3 DNA reads TGTGCCAGCAGTGATAGTTCCCTCCATACGCAGTATTTT.

The chain joins TRBV5-1 to TRBJ2-7; D is unresolved. V was trimmed by 0 bases and J by 2 bases, leaving 9 bases between them. This CDR3 region has 14 residues. Germline loops: CDR1 SGHRS, CDR2 YFSETQ. CDR3 coding DNA: TGCGCCAGCAGCTTGGACTCCCCAACCTACGAGCAGTACTTC. Protein: CASSLDSPTYEQYF.

The CDR3 is CASSLAGWGQETQYF. CDR3 nucleotide sequence: TGCGCCAGCAGCTTGGCCGGTTGGGGGCAAGAGACCCAGTACTTC. The chain joins TRBV5-1 to TRBJ2-5; D is perhaps TRBD1 or TRBD2 (5 bases each). CDR1 is SGHRS, CDR2 YFSETQ, per germline. V gave up 0 bases and J gave up 2 bases, with 11 bases separating them. This CDR3 is 15 amino acids long.

The chain uses TRBV7-2 and TRBJ2-7; no clear D gene. CDR3 size: 13 residues. Per germline, CDR1 SGHTA and CDR2 FQGNSA. Trimming took off 2 bases at V and 5 bases at J, with 10 bases between the two ends. The chain's CDR3 is CASSLSVINEQYF. CDR3 in DNA: TGTGCCAGCAGCTTAAGCGTTATCAACGAGCAGTACTTC.

This chain uses TRBV2 with TRBJ2-6, with TRBD1 matching over 8 bases. The CDR3 runs to 15 residues. Germline-derived CDR1 and CDR2 are SNHLY and FYNNEI. V was pared by 6 bases and J by 1 base, with 2 bases of the junction left unmatched. DNA for the CDR3: TGTGCCAGCAGGGACAGGGTTTCTGGGGCCAACGTCCTGACTTTC. Encoded protein: CASRDRVSGANVLTF.

This chain joins TRBV15 and TRBJ1-1; 7 nucleotides match TRBD1. The V gene end was trimmed by 1 base and the J gene end by 6 bases; junction bases not matched to a gene: 5. Germline V gene sequence: CDR1 LNHNV, CDR2 YYDKDF (reference sequence). This CDR3 spans 14 amino acids. CDR3 sequence reads: CATSRGQGRPEAFF. The CDR3, as DNA: TGTGCCACCAGCAGAGGACAGGGACGGCCTGAAGCTTTCTTT.

This chain links TRBV6-6 with TRBJ2-1; possibly TRBD1 or TRBD2 for D (5 bases each). The CDR3 runs 15 residues. CDR1 MNHNY and CDR2 SVGAGI come from the germline V gene (reference sequence). Trimming pared 0 bases from V and 8 bases from J, leaving 14 bases between. In DNA, the CDR3 is TGTGCCAGCAGTTACTCGAGACGGGACGGGGATGAGCAGTTCTTC. This codes for CASSYSRRDGDEQFF.

The V call is TRBV9, the J call TRBJ2-3, with 8 bases that match TRBD2. The junction had 6 bases not matched to a gene; V was cut back by 3 bases and J by 6 bases. The CDR3 spans 14 residues. Germline values: CDR1 SGDLS, CDR2 YYNGEE. The CDR3 DNA reads TGTGCCAGCAGCGGCGGGACTAGGATGGATACGCAGTATTTT. Translation: CASSGGTRMDTQYF.

This clone was counted a single time. The V gene is TRBV5-1, the J gene TRBJ2-3; TRBD1 is a possible D gene (7 bases). V dropped 1 base and J dropped 6 bases, with 12 bases sitting between them. CDR1 and CDR2 (germline): SGHRS, YFSETQ. The CDR3 length is 14 residues. The CDR3 reads CASSLRTGGDTQYF. For the CDR3, the DNA is TGCGCCAGCAGCTTGAGGACAGGAGGGGATACGCAGTATTTT. The full variable domain, completed using reference TRBV5-1 and TRBJ2-3, is KAGVTQTPRYLIKTRGQQVTLSCSPISGHRSVSWYQQTPGQGLQFLFEYFSETQRNKGNFPGRFSGRQFSNSRSEMNVSTLELGDSALYLCASSLRTGGDTQYFGPGTRLTVL.